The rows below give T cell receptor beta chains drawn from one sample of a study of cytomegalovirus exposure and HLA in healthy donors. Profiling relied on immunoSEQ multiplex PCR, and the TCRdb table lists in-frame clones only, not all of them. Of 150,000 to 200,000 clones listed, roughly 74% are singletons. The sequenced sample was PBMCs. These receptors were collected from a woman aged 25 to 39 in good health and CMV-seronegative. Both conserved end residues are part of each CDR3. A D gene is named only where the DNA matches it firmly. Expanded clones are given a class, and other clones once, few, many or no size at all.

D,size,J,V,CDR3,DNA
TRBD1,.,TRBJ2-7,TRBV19,CASSIGTGSYEQYF,TGTGCCAGTAGTATTGGGACAGGGAGCTACGAGCAGTACTTC
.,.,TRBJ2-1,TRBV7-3,CASSFGGGDPVQFF,TGTGCCAGCAGCTTCGGTGGAGGGGACCCGGTGCAGTTCTTC
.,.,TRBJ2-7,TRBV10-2,CATYGAYEQYF,TGCGCCACATACGGGGCCTACGAGCAGTACTTC
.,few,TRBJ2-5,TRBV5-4,CASSLIGYQETQYF,TGTGCCAGCAGCTTGATCGGGTACCAAGAGACCCAGTACTTC
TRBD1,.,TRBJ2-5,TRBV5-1,CASSFGQGRETQYF,TGCGCCAGCAGCTTCGGACAGGGGAGGGAGACCCAGTACTTC
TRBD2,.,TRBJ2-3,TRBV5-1,CASSLGGYAGTSALRGGTQYF,TGCGCCAGCAGCTTGGGGGGGTATGCCGGGACTAGCGCCCTGAGGGGTGGCACGCAGTATTTT
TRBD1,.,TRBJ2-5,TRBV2,CASSEGTVRTETQYF,TGTGCCAGCAGTGAGGGGACAGTAAGAACAGAGACCCAGTACTTC
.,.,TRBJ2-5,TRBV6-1,CASKGERLELETQYF,TGTGCCAGCAAGGGGGAAAGGTTAGAGTTGGAGACCCAGTACTTC
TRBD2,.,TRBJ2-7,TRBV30,CAWSTGGTKQGLNEQYF,TGTGCCTGGAGTACGGGGGGGACCAAACAGGGCCTGAACGAGCAGTACTTC
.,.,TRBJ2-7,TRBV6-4,CASSENFGEYRVPEQYF,TGTGCCAGCAGTGAGAATTTTGGGGAGTACAGGGTTCCCGAGCAGTACTTC
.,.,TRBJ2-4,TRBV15,CATSSPGGTKNIQYF,TGTGCCACCAGCAGTCCCGGAGGGACCAAAAACATTCAGTACTTC
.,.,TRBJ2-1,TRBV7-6,CASSFGLVDEQFF,TGTGCCAGCAGCTTTGGCCTGGTTGATGAGCAGTTCTTC
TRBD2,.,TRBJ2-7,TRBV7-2,CASSLNPWTSFSSYEQYF,TGTGCCAGCAGCTTAAATCCATGGACTAGCTTCAGCTCCTACGAGCAGTACTTC
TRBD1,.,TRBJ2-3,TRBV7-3,CASSYRGQGRTDTQYF,TGTGCCAGCAGCTATAGAGGACAGGGGAGGACAGATACGCAGTATTTT
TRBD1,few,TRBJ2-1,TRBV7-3,CASSLAGRGSDEQFF,TGTGCCAGCAGCTTAGCGGGCAGGGGGTCCGATGAGCAGTTCTTC
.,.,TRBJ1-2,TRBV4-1,CASSQVQGGNYGYTF,TGCGCCAGCAGCCAAGTCCAGGGAGGTAACTATGGCTACACCTTC
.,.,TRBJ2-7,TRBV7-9,CASLLSSEQYF,TGTGCCAGCCTCTTGTCTAGCGAGCAGTACTTC
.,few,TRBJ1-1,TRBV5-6,CASSLGGCEAFF,TGTGCCAGCAGCTTGGGAGGGTGTGAAGCTTTCTTT
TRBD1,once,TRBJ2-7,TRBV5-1,CASSLDPGGPYEQYF,TGCGCCAGCAGCTTGGACCCAGGGGGCCCCTACGAGCAGTACTTC
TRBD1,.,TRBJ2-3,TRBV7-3,CASSSTGGVTDTQYF,TGTGCCAGCAGCTCAACAGGGGGCGTTACAGATACGCAGTATTTT
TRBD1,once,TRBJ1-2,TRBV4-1,CASSQAPGQHYGYTF,TGCGCCAGCAGCCAAGCCCCGGGACAGCACTATGGCTACACCTTC
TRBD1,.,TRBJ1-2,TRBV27,CASSSYRGDFYGYTF,TGTGCCAGCAGTTCATACAGGGGAGACTTCTATGGCTACACCTTC
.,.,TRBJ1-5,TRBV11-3,CASSQSRGPQHF,TGTGCCAGCAGCCAAAGCCGGGGGCCCCAGCATTTT
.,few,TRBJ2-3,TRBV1,CTSSQDEHSTDTQYF,TGCACCAGCAGCCAAGATGAACACAGCACAGATACGCAGTATTTT
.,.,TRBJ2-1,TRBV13,CASSSVLAPNEQFF,TGTGCCAGCAGCTCAGTACTAGCACCCAATGAGCAGTTCTTC
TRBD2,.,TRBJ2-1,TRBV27,CASSPLGASGNEQFF,TGTGCCAGCTCCCCACTCGGGGCTAGCGGCAATGAGCAGTTCTTC
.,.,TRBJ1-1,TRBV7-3,CASSPGLGGTEAFF,TGTGCCAGCAGTCCCGGTTTGGGAGGCACTGAAGCTTTCTTT
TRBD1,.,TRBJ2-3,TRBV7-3,CASSYNAPGQGKDTQYF,TGTGCCAGCAGCTACAATGCCCCGGGACAGGGGAAAGATACGCAGTATTTT
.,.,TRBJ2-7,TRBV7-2,CASSPSSLRVYEQYF,TGTGCCAGCAGCCCGTCTAGCTTGAGGGTCTACGAGCAGTACTTC